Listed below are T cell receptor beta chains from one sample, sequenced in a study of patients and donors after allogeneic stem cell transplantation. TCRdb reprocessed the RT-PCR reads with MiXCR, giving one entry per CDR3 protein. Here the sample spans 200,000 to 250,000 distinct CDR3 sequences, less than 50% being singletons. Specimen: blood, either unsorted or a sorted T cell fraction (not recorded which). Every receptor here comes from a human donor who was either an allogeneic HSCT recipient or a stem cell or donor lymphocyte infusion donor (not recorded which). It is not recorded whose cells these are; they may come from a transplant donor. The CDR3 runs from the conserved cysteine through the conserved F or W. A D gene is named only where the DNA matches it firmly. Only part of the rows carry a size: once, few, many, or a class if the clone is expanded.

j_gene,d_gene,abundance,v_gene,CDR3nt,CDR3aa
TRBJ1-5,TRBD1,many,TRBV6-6,TGTGCCAGCAGTTACACAGGGGCGCGGTCCAATCAGCCCCAGCATTTT,CASSYTGARSNQPQHF
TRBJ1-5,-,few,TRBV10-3,TGTGCCATCAGCAGGGATCTTAATCAGCCCCAGCATTTT,CAISRDLNQPQHF
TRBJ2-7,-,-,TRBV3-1,TGTGCCAGCAGCCAAGATCGCAAGGGAAGGTACGAGCAGTACTTC,CASSQDRKGRYEQYF
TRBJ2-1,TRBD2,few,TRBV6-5,TGTGCCAGCAGTTACTCGACGGGACTATCTAACAATGAGCAGTTCTTC,CASSYSTGLSNNEQFF
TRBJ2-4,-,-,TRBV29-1,TGCAGCGCCCTAGACACCCAGGAGGACATTCAGTACTTC,CSALDTQEDIQYF
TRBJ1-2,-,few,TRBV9,TGTGCCAGCAGCATCGCAGGCTATGGCTACACCTTC,CASSIAGYGYTF
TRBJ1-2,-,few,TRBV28,TGTGCCAGCAGGGGAGACGGGTACTATGGCTACACCTTC,CASRGDGYYGYTF
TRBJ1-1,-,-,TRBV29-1,TGCAGCGTTGTAGGTGTCCTGGGGACTGAAGCTTTCTTT,CSVVGVLGTEAFF
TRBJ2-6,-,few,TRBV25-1,TGTGCCAGCAGTGAATTCTGGGCTGGGGCCAACGTCCTGACTTTC,CASSEFWAGANVLTF
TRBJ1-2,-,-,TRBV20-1,TGCGGGGGGGAAGGAACTAACTATGGCTACACCTTC,CGGEGTNYGYTF
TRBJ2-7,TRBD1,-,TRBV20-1,TGCAGTGCCCAGACAGGGCGGCCCTACGAGCAGTACTTC,CSAQTGRPYEQYF
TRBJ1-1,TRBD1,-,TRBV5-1,TGCGCCAGCAGCTTGGACAGGGGGCGAGTTACTGAAGCTTTCTTT,CASSLDRGRVTEAFF
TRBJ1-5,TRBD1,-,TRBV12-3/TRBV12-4,TGTGCCAGCAGCGAGACAGGGAGCCCCCAGCCCCAGCATTTT,CASSETGSPQPQHF
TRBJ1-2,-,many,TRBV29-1,TGCAGCGTTGAAGGGCAGAGCTATGGCTACACCTTC,CSVEGQSYGYTF
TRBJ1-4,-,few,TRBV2,TGTGCCAGCAGTTCGGAGGGGGTGCTTAATGAAAAACTGTTTTTT,CASSSEGVLNEKLFF
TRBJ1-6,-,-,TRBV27,TGTGCCAGCAGTTTATCGGGGGCAGCTAATTCACCCCTCCACTTT,CASSLSGAANSPLHF
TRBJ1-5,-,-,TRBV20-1,TGCAGTGCTAGACGGGGGGCGGCCAATCAGCCCCAGCATTTT,CSARRGAANQPQHF
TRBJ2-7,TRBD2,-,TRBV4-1,TGCGCCAGCAGCCTAGCGGGGGCTCTCCTCTACGAGCAGTACTTC,CASSLAGALLYEQYF
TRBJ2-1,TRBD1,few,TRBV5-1,TGCGCCAGCAGCTTGGCCGGGACAGGGGATGAGCAGTTCTTC,CASSLAGTGDEQFF
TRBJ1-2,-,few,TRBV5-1,TGCGCCAGCAGCTTGGTTAGCGCGGCAGGAGACTATGGCTACACCTTC,CASSLVSAAGDYGYTF
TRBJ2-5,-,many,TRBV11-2,TGTGCCAGCAGCTTAGTTCCTGGCCTAGTAAAAGAGACCCAGTACTTC,CASSLVPGLVKETQYF
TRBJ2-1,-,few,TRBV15,TGTGCCACCAGCCCGTCTAGGGGGAGTTCCTACAATGAGCAGTTCTTC,CATSPSRGSSYNEQFF
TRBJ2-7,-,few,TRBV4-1,TGCGCCAGCAGCCCAGAGGTACAGGTCCCCCACGAGCAGTACTTC,CASSPEVQVPHEQYF
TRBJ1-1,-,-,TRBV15,TGTGCCACCAGCGAGCCCAGGTTCACTGAAGCTTTCTTT,CATSEPRFTEAFF
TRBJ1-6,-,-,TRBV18,TGTGCCAGCTGCCTTAATGGGGAAAGATCACCCCTCCACTTT,CASCLNGERSPLHF
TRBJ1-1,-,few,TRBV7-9,TGTGCCAGCAGCTTTCCGGGCACAGTCTCAATGAACACTGAAGCTTTCTTT,CASSFPGTVSMNTEAFF
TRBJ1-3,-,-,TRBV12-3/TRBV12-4,TGTGCCAGCAGTTTGTTCGGAAACACCATATATTTT,CASSLFGNTIYF
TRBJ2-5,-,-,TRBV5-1,TGCGCCAGCAGCTCGACGGGGGGCCACCAAGAGACCCAGTACTTC,CASSSTGGHQETQYF
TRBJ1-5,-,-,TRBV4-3,TGCGCCAGCAGCCCGGGGACGGACCCTCTTCAGCCCCAGCATTTT,CASSPGTDPLQPQHF
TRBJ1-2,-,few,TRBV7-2,TGTGCCAGCAGCGGAGGGACGGGTTATGGCTACACCTTC,CASSGGTGYGYTF
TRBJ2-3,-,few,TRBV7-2,TGTGCCAGCAGCTTAGTGGCCGGATTTAGCACAGATACGCAGTATTTT,CASSLVAGFSTDTQYF
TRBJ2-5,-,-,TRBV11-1,TGTGCCAGCAGCCATGGGTACCAAGAGACCCAGTACTTC,CASSHGYQETQYF
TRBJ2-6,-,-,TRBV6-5,TGTGCCAGCACTTTCTCGCGGGGTAGCTCTGGGGCCAACGTCCTGACTTTC,CASTFSRGSSGANVLTF
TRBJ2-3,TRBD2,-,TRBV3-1,TGTGCCAGCAGCTCCGGACTAGCGGGGGATACGCAGTATTTT,CASSSGLAGDTQYF
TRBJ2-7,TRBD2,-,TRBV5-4,TGTGCCAGCAGACTGGGACTAGCGGGGGGTAACAACGAGCAGTACTTC,CASRLGLAGGNNEQYF
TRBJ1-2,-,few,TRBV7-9,TGTGCCAGCAGCTTAGTGCGCGGGGGCGACTATGGCTACACCTTC,CASSLVRGGDYGYTF
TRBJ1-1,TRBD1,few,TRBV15,TGTGCCACCAGCAGGGACAGGGGGCGCGTCAACAAAGCTTTCTTT,CATSRDRGRVNKAFF
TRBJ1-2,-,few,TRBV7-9,TGTGCCAGCAGCCCTCTCGAAAGCTACACCTTC,CASSPLESYTF
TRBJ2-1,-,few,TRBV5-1,TGCGCCAGCAGCTTGGGTGCGGATGAGCAGTTCTTC,CASSLGADEQFF
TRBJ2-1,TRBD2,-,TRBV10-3,TGTGCCATCAGTGTCGCGGGGGGAAGATACAATGAGCAGTTCTTC,CAISVAGGRYNEQFF
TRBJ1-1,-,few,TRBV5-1,TGCGCCAGCAGCCCCGAAATCAGGGGCACTGAAGCTTTCTTT,CASSPEIRGTEAFF
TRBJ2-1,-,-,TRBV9,TGTGCCAGCAGCGTAGTTGTGGGTGATTACAATGAGCAGTTCTTC,CASSVVVGDYNEQFF
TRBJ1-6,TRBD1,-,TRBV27,TGTGCCAGCAGCTCGACAGGGGGCGTCGATTCACCCCTCCACTTT,CASSSTGGVDSPLHF
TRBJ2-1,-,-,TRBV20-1,TGCAGTGCTACGGGACACGCATACAATGAGCAGTTCTTC,CSATGHAYNEQFF
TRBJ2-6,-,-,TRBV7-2,TGTGCCAGCCAATCCCTTCGTGGGGGGATTGGGGCCAACGTCCTGACTTTC,CASQSLRGGIGANVLTF
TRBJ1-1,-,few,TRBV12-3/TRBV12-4,TGTGCCAGCAGTTGGAACAGGGAGAACACTGAAGCTTTCTTT,CASSWNRENTEAFF
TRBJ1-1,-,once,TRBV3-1,TGTGCCAGCAGCCAAGTTTCAGGGAGAACGAACACTGAAGCTTTCTTT,CASSQVSGRTNTEAFF
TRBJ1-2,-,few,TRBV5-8,TGTGCCAGCAGCTTGGGCAGGGGTATGAACTATGGCTACACCTTC,CASSLGRGMNYGYTF
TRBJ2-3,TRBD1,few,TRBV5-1,TGCGCCAGCAGCTTTCCACAGGGGAACTTCCGACTCACAGATACGCAGTATTTT,CASSFPQGNFRLTDTQYF
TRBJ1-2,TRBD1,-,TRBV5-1,TGCGCCAGCAGCCAACGACAGGGGAACTATGGCTACACCTTC,CASSQRQGNYGYTF
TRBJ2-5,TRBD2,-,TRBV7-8,TGTGCCAGCAGCTACCAAACTCTAGCGGGGCAAGAGACCCAGTACTTC,CASSYQTLAGQETQYF
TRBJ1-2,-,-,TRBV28,TGTGCCAGCAGACCGGGACCTAGGGGCTACACCTTC,CASRPGPRGYTF
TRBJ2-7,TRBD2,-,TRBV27,TGTGCCAGCAGTTTAAAGGGACTAGCGGGGCGAATATACGAGCAGTACTTC,CASSLKGLAGRIYEQYF
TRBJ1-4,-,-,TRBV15,TGTGCCACCAGCAGACGCCGTCAAAACCCGGATGAAAAACTGTTTTTT,CATSRRRQNPDEKLFF
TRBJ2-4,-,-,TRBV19,TGTGCCAGTAGTATCAGGGGACCTATAGCCAAAAACATTCAGTACTTC,CASSIRGPIAKNIQYF
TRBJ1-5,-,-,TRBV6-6,TGTGCCAGCAGTTACTCGGGACGGTACAATCAGCCCCAGCATTTT,CASSYSGRYNQPQHF
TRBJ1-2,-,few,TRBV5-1,TGCGCCAGCAGCTTGGATAACAGGCCACACTATGGCTACACCTTC,CASSLDNRPHYGYTF
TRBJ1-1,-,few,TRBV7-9,TGTGCCAGCAGCCAAGGACACTACACTGAAGCTTTCTTT,CASSQGHYTEAFF
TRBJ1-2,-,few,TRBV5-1,TGCGCCAGCAGCTTCGGACCAGCCCCCGATGGCTACACCTTC,CASSFGPAPDGYTF
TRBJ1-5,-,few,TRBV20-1,TGCAGTGCTTGCCGGGACAAGTATCAGCCCCAGCATTTT,CSACRDKYQPQHF